The 12 T cell receptor beta chains presented below share a single source sample, sequenced in a study of T-cell memory formation after mild COVID-19. In TCRdb, the 5' RACE reads were re-called with MiXCR into one record per CDR3 protein. Altogether hundreds of thousands of distinct CDR3 sequences are present, less than 25% being singletons, with the ten largest covering around 7.7%. Sequencing was done on a sample of PBMCs or a T cell subset sorted from them (not recorded which). The receptors derive from an adult woman who had mild COVID-19 (a few samples of this study predate the infection). Cell type and time point are not known.

This clonotype was found a few times. The V and J genes are TRBV6-1 and TRBJ2-7; 7 bases fit TRBD2. Germline CDR1 and CDR2: MNHNS and SASEGT. The V segment lost 6 bases and the J segment 2 bases; nucleotides outside the gene matches: 10. CDR3 length: 15 amino acids. CDR3 residues: CASRFSGYRPYEQYF. In nucleotides, the CDR3 is TGTGCCAGCAGGTTTAGCGGGTATCGACCCTACGAGCAGTACTTC.

This chain joins TRBV6-1 and TRBJ2-5, with unresolved D. V gave up 5 bases and J gave up 2 bases, with 9 bases separating them. Germline values: CDR1 MNHNS, CDR2 SASEGT. The CDR3 is made up of 13 amino acids. The CDR3 coding sequence is TGTGCCAGCAGTCCGTATCCTCAAGAGACCCAGTACTTC. Its protein product is CASSPYPQETQYF.

In this sample, this clonotype turned up a few times. The chain combines TRBV27 with TRBJ2-5; maybe TRBD2 (5 bases). Germline lookup yields CDR1 MNHEY and CDR2 SMNVEV (reference sequence). Trimming took 5 bases from V and 4 from J, leaving 14 bases between them. This CDR3 spans 14 amino acids. Here the CDR3 reads CASSSWRAGETQYF. In nucleotides, the CDR3 is TGTGCCAGCAGTAGTTGGCGGGCCGGAGAGACCCAGTACTTC.

This clonotype was recorded a few times. The gene calls are TRBV25-1 and TRBJ2-3; tentatively, D is TRBD1 or TRBD2 (5 bases each). V shed 11 bases and J shed 2 bases, with 14 bases lying between them. Per the germline V gene, CDR1 is MGHDK and CDR2 is SYGVNS. The CDR3 totals 13 residues. The CDR3 is CAARRGTTDTQYF. The CDR3 DNA reads TGTGCCGCCCGCAGAGGGACCACAGATACGCAGTATTTT.

J is TRBJ1-1 and V is TRBV18; D unclear. The germline V gene has CDR1 KGHSH and CDR2 LQKENI. The length of the CDR3 is 15 residues. The V gene lost 2 bases and the J gene lost 1 base, with 11 bases spanning the gap. CDR3 region: CASSPTAGENTEAFF. The CDR3 nucleotides read TGTGCCAGCTCACCAACGGCTGGGGAGAACACTGAAGCTTTCTTT.

The chain joins TRBV24-1 to TRBJ2-7, with D unclear. This CDR3 spans 12 amino acids. Deletions cut 4 bases from V and 6 bases from J, with 9 bases between. Germline V lookup: CDR1 KGHDR, CDR2 SFDVKD. The CDR3 sequence is CATSDQRGEQYF. Here the CDR3 DNA reads TGTGCCACCAGTGACCAGCGTGGCGAGCAGTACTTC.

There are a few counts of this clonotype. The genes are TRBV12-3 or TRBV12-4 and TRBJ2-5; no reliable D call. V was cut by 6 bases and J by 2 bases, with 13 bases left in between. This CDR3 has 14 residues. The CDR3 nucleotides read TGTGCCAGCAGCAAACGCGGAAAACAAGAGACCCAGTACTTC. It codes for CASSKRGKQETQYF.

This clonotype was observed a few times. The chain couples TRBV9 to TRBJ2-3; maybe TRBD2 (7 bases). Germline CDR1 SGDLS, CDR2 YYNGEE. V lost 7 bases, J lost 6 bases, and 18 bases lay in between. This CDR3 contains 14 residues. CDR3 sequence reads: CASAISSGGDTQYF. The CDR3 DNA reads as TGTGCCAGCGCTATATCATCGGGGGGCGATACGCAGTATTTT.

Only one count was recorded for this clonotype. The gene calls are TRBV7-2 and TRBJ2-5, with unresolved D. CDR1 SGHTA and CDR2 FQGNSA come from the germline V gene. CDR3 length equals 14 residues. Trimming left V 1 base short and J 5 bases short, with 11 bases between. The CDR3 coding sequence is TGTGCCAGCAGCTTAGGAGGTTCGGGCGAGACCCAGTACTTC. Encoded protein: CASSLGGSGETQYF.

At least ten counts were recorded for this clonotype. The chain joins TRBV4-1 to TRBJ1-4; no firm D call. This CDR3 contains 14 residues. Germline V lookup: CDR1 MGHRA, CDR2 YSYEKL. Trimming removed 1 base at V and 0 bases at J, with 3 bases between. The CDR3, as DNA: TGCGCCAGCAGCCAAGCACCAACTAATGAAAAACTGTTTTTT. Translation: CASSQAPTNEKLFF.

This clonotype has only a few counts. The chain carries TRBV20-1 and TRBJ2-4; tentatively, D is TRBD2 (6 bases). The length of the CDR3 is 14 residues. Germline V gene data show CDR1 as DFQATT and CDR2 as SNEGSKA (reference sequence). Between the trimmed V and J ends, which lost 6 bases and 0 bases, there was a span of 12 bases. DNA for the CDR3: TGCAGTGCCGCTAAGGGACTAGCCAAAAACATTCAGTACTTC. Its translation is CSAAKGLAKNIQYF.

This clonotype appeared many times. The chain links TRBV15 to TRBJ2-4; D is possibly TRBD1 (5 bases). The CDR3 runs 16 residues. Trimming stripped 0 bases from V and 9 bases from J, with 18 bases between. CDR1 is LNHNV, CDR2 YYDKDF, per germline (reference sequence). The CDR3 loop is CATSREHTGGGIIQYF. CDR3 nucleotide sequence: TGTGCCACCAGCAGAGAACATACAGGTGGCGGTATCATTCAGTACTTC.